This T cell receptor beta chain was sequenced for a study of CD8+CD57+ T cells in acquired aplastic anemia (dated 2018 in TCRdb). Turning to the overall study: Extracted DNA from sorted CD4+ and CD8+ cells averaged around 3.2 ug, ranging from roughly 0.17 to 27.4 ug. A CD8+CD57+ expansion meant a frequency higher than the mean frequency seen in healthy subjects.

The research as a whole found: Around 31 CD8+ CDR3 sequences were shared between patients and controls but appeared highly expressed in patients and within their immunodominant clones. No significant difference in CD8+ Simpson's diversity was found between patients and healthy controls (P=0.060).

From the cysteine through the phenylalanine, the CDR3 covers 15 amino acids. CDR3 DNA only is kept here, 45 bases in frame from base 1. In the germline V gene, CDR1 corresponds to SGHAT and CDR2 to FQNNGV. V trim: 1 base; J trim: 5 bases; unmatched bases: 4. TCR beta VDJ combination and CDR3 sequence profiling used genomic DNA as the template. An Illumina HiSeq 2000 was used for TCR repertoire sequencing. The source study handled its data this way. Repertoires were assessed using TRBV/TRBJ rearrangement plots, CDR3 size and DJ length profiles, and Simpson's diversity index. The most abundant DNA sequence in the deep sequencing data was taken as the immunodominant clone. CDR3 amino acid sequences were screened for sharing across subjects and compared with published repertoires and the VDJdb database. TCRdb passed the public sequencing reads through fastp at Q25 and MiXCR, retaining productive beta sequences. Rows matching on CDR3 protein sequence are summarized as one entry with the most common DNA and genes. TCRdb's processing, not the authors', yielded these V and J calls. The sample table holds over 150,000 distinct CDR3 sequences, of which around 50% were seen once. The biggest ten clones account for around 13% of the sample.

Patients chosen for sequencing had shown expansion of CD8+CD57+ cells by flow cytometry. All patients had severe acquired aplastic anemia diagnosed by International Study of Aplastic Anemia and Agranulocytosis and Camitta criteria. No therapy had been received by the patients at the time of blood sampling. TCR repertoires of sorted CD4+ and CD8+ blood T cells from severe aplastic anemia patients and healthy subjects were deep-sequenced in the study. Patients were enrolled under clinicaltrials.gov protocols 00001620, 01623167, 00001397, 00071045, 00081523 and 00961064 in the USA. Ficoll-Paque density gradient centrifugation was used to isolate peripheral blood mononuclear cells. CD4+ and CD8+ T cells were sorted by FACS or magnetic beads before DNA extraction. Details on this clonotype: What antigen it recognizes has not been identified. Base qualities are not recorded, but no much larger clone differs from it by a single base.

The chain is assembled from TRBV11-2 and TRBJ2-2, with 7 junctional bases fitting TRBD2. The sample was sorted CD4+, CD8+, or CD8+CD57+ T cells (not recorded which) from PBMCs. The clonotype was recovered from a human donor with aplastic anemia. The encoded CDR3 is CASSLGWGGTGELFF. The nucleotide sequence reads TGTGCCAGCAGCTTAGGATGGGGGGGGACCGGGGAGCTGTTTTTT.